This entry describes one TCR beta chain. No antigen is known for it. The entry originates in a study of blood T cells in healthy people across ages. Whole-study results and caveats: Any changes in expanded clonotypes were possibly confounded, as donor CMV status remained unknown. Naive T cell percentage by flow cytometry tracked strongly with beta diversity.

Alongside a J-beta primer mix, a sample-barcoded 5' primer served in a second PCR lasting about 7 to 11 cycles. Each of the cDNA molecules was tagged by a template-switch adaptor with 12 random nucleotides. TCRdb re-derived calls from the 5' RACE reads in MiXCR, one entry per CDR3 protein. The repertoire consists of over 1,500,000 distinct CDR3 sequences, with about 50% occurring once and the leading ten covering over 2%. The clonotype comes from a woman in her thirties or forties in good health. Sequencing was carried out using blood.

CDR3 coding DNA: TGTGCCAGCAGCTTAGCACAGGGTTTGACTAATGAAAAACTGTTTTTT. Encoded protein: CASSLAQGLTNEKLFF. V usage is TRBV7-6 and J usage is TRBJ1-4; possible D gene TRBD1, 6 bases. Germline V CDR1 and CDR2: SGHVS, FNYEAQ. The CDR3 extends over 16 amino acids. Trimming took 0 bases from V and 2 from J, leaving 10 bases between them.